The clone carrying this T cell receptor beta chain was seen a few times. Its antigen remains unknown. A CD8+CD4-CCR7+CD45RA+ phenotype served as the sorting definition for naive CD8 T cells. The entry originates in a study of molecular identifiers for immune sequencing clone quantification. Study overall: In replicates, RNA from approximately 20,000 or 98,000 naive CD8 cells was divided five ways and four parts were sequenced. Broader study findings: It was shown that clones above 20 RNA copies held over 97% of effector molecules, but under 1% in naive cells.

This CDR3 contains 14 residues. In germline, CDR1 is SGHNT, CDR2 YYREEE (reference sequence). V trimming: 7 bases; J trimming: 4 bases; junction bases outside the gene matches: 8. Each CDR3 protein gets one entry after TCRdb re-called the PCR reads with MiXCR. In the table there are 600,000 to 650,000 distinct CDR3 sequences, 15% to 20% of which are singletons. The specimen was naive CD8+ T cells from blood, with Jurkat cell RNA spiked in. Regarding subset: FACS-sorted CD8+CD4-CCR7+CD45RA+ naive T cells. The receptor was derived from a human donor in good health. Some libraries in this study had Jurkat cell RNA spiked in. The chain recombines TRBV5-4 with TRBJ2-7, with 10 bases fitting TRBD2. CDR3 sequence reads: CASGTSGMGYEQYF. CDR3 nucleotides: TGTGCCAGCGGTACTAGCGGGATGGGGTACGAGCAGTACTTC. Full variable domain (outside the CDR3, taken from reference TRBV5-4 and TRBJ2-7): ETGVTQSPTHLIKTRGQQVTLRCSSQSGHNTVSWYQQALGQGPQFIFQYYREEENGRGNFPPRFSGLQFPNYSSELNVNALELDDSALYLCASGTSGMGYEQYFGPGTRLTVT.